The sequence of this TCR beta chain was determined in a study of CD8+CD57+ T cells in acquired aplastic anemia. Background on the study: On average, sorted CD4+ and CD8+ cells gave approximately 3.5 ug of DNA.

This clonotype was seen repeatedly, ten times or more. The CDR3 runs to 15 residues. CDR1 and CDR2 from the germline V gene are MNHEY and SVGAGI. The V and J ends lost 5 bases and 5 bases, in that order; junction bases with no gene match: 7. CDR3 and TCR beta VDJ profiling relied on a genomic DNA template. In TCRdb, the reads were re-called with MiXCR into one record per CDR3 protein. The sample comprises hundreds of thousands of distinct CDR3 sequences, approximately 55% of which are singletons, and less than 10% rests with the top ten. This chain uses TRBV6-5 with TRBJ2-1; 9 bases line up with TRBD2. Sequencing input: sorted CD4+, CD8+, or CD8+CD57+ T cells (not recorded which) from PBMCs. The clonotype comes from a human donor with severe aplastic anemia or a healthy control (not recorded which). The CDR3 loop is CASSLPAGGDNEQFF. Written as DNA, the CDR3 is TGTGCCAGCAGTCTCCCGGCGGGGGGGGACAATGAGCAGTTCTTC.